This entry lists 25 T cell receptor beta chains sequenced from one sample in a study of blood T cell repertoires in COVID-19. Assay used: immunoSEQ multiplex PCR; TCRdb lists only in-frame clones, some missing. The sample shows hundreds of thousands of clones, 85% to 90% of them seen only once. Sequencing was done on a sample of PBMCs or T cells enriched from blood (not recorded which). The receptors were gathered from a man aged 18 to 30 who had recovered from COVID-19.

V is TRBV10-2 and J is TRBJ1-5; no firm D call. CDR1 and CDR2 from the germline V gene are WSHSY and SAAADI. Trimming removed 2 bases from V and 4 bases from J, with 15 bases in between. This CDR3 is built from 16 residues. As DNA, the CDR3 is TGCGCCAGCAGTGAGCAGGCCCCCGGGAGGAATCAGCCCCAGCATTTT. This gives the protein CASSEQAPGRNQPQHF.

The chain recombines TRBV28 with TRBJ2-2; 7 nucleotides match TRBD1. The CDR3 runs to 15 residues. The trim removed 8 bases at V and 7 bases at J, leaving 13 bases unmatched. CDR1 and CDR2 (germline): MDHEN, SYDVKM. Here the CDR3 reads CASGTTGTEGGELFF. In nucleotides, the CDR3 is TGTGCCAGCGGAACTACCGGGACAGAAGGCGGGGAGCTGTTTTTT.

The V gene is TRBV11-2, the J gene TRBJ1-6; weak D call: TRBD1 (6 bases). Germline V CDR1 and CDR2: SGHAT, FQNNGV. V lost 1 base to trimming and J lost 10 bases, with 11 bases between them. The CDR3 contains 14 residues. This CDR3 is CASSLADSYSPLHF. DNA for the CDR3: TGTGCCAGCAGCTTAGCGGACAGTTACTCACCCCTCCACTTT.

The chain employs TRBV18 and TRBJ1-1; 7 bases agree with TRBD1. Germline CDR1 KGHSH, CDR2 LQKENI. The CDR3 runs 16 residues. With V trimmed by 1 base and J by 1 base, 6 bases remained unmatched. In DNA form, the CDR3 reads TGTGCCAGCTCACCACTTGAGGGGGCTGGGAACACTGAAGCTTTCTTT. Translation gives CASSPLEGAGNTEAFF.

The chain recombines TRBV2 with TRBJ2-5; D is uncertain. From germline, CDR1 is SNHLY and CDR2 FYNNEI. The CDR3 runs 11 residues. Trimming left V 8 bases short and J 3 bases short, with 7 bases between. In DNA form, the CDR3 reads TGTGCCAGCCGGCAGGAAGAGACCCAGTACTTC. Protein sequence: CASRQEETQYF.

This chain links TRBV16 with TRBJ1-5; the D is unclear. Germline V gene data show CDR1 as KGHSY and CDR2 as FQNENV. The CDR3 has 16 residues. Trimming cost V 4 bases and J 4 bases, with 17 bases left between them. In DNA, the CDR3 is TGTGCCAGCAGCCCAAAAAGGGCCGGCGGGAATCAGCCCCAGCATTTT. Its protein product is CASSPKRAGGNQPQHF.

V gene TRBV7-8 combines with J gene TRBJ2-1, with 9 bases matching TRBD1. Germline assignment: CDR1 SGHVS and CDR2 FQNEAQ. The CDR3 loop spans 12 amino acids. V shed 5 bases, J shed 8 bases, and the junction held 1 base outside the gene matches. The CDR3 loop is CASSRTGDEQFF. For the CDR3, the DNA is TGTGCCAGCAGCCGGACAGGGGATGAGCAGTTCTTC.

This rearrangement joins TRBV19 to TRBJ2-2; 7 bases line up with TRBD1. Germline V gene lookup returns CDR1 LNHDA and CDR2 SQIVND (reference sequence). This CDR3 has 14 residues. V dropped 7 bases and J dropped 3; count of bases not matched to a gene: 5. The CDR3 nucleotides are TGTGCCAGTAAGGGGGACAGATACACCGGGGAGCTGTTTTTT. Translating gives CASKGDRYTGELFF. Combining the CDR3 with reference TRBV19 and TRBJ2-2 gives the whole variable domain DGGITQSPKYLFRKEGQNVTLSCEQNLNHDAMYWYRQDPGQGLRLIYYSQIVNDFQKGDIAEGYSVSREKKESFPLTVTSAQKNPTAFYLCASKGDRYTGELFFGEGSRLTVL.

This chain connects TRBV6-5 to TRBJ1-1, with 8 bases identical to TRBD1. The length of the CDR3 is 14 residues. The germline V gene encodes CDR1 MNHEY and CDR2 SVGAGI. V lost 7 bases and J lost 5; bases outside the gene matches: 9. The CDR3: CASIHQQGATEAFF. CDR3 coding DNA: TGTGCCAGCATTCACCAGCAGGGGGCGACTGAAGCTTTCTTT.

V and J are TRBV9 and TRBJ2-3; D is perhaps TRBD1 (5 bases). The length of the CDR3 is 14 residues. V was shortened by 3 bases and J by 4 bases, with 12 bases between the two germline ends. CDR1 is SGDLS and CDR2 is YYNGEE in the germline V gene. CDR3 protein: CASSAGADADTQYF. DNA for the CDR3: TGTGCCAGCAGCGCTGGGGCCGACGCAGATACGCAGTATTTT.

For the CDR3, the DNA is TGCAGCGTTGAAACCGGACAGGCCCCGAGCAAGTTGAGTGAAAAACTGTTTTTT. Translating gives CSVETGQAPSKLSEKLFF. The chain recombines TRBV29-1 with TRBJ1-4, with 7 nucleotides matching TRBD1. Germline trimming cut 2 bases from V and 7 bases from J; bases unmatched to any gene: 19. The germline gives CDR1 SQVTM, CDR2 ANQGSEA. The CDR3 runs to 18 residues.

This chain links TRBV19 with TRBJ1-4; possibly TRBD1 for D (5 bases). The CDR3 runs 16 residues. Per the germline V gene, CDR1 is LNHDA and CDR2 is SQIVND (reference sequence). V was cut by 1 base and J by 2 bases, with 11 bases left in between. CDR3 in amino acids: CASSIGGGRTNEKLFF. Here the CDR3 DNA reads TGTGCCAGTAGTATAGGGGGGGGAAGGACTAATGAAAAACTGTTTTTT.

This chain connects TRBV21-1 to TRBJ2-2; TRBD2 is the table's D call and was not checked against the DNA. TRBV21-1 is deemed a pseudogene. The CDR3 runs 21 residues. The DNA of the CDR3 is TGTGCCAGCAGCAAATACAGACGGACTAGCGGGGGCCCCCTGAGGACCGGGGAGCTGTTTTTT. Residues: CASSKYRRTSGGPLRTGELFF.

The genes are TRBV30 and TRBJ2-7; 9 bases are shared with TRBD1. Germline CDR1 reads GTSNPN; CDR2 reads SVGIG (reference sequence). V lost 3 bases and J lost 3; bases outside the gene matches: 3. There are 13 residues in the CDR3. Written as DNA, the CDR3 is TGTGCCTGGAGCGGGACAGGGCACTACGAGCAGTACTTC. Translating it yields CAWSGTGHYEQYF.

This clone was recorded once. The V call is TRBV7-9, the J call TRBJ1-6; no firm D call. Between the trimmed V and J ends, which lost 1 base and 7 bases, there was a span of 5 bases. Germline CDR1 and CDR2: SEHNR and FQNEAQ (reference sequence). The CDR3 runs to 13 residues. Here the CDR3 DNA reads TGTGCCAGCAGCTTAGACAGAAATTCACCCCTCCACTTT. This codes for CASSLDRNSPLHF.

The chain is built from TRBV7-9 and TRBJ2-7; TRBD1 matches at 8 bases. Germline V lookup: CDR1 SEHNR, CDR2 FQNEAQ (reference sequence). Unmatched junction bases numbered 4, after V lost 4 bases and J lost 2 bases. The CDR3 contains 14 residues. CDR3 loop: CASSSSTGAYEQYF. The CDR3 DNA is TGTGCCAGCAGCTCCTCGACAGGGGCCTACGAGCAGTACTTC.

Regarding this clone: Other DNA sequences in this sample translate to the same CDR3. V and J are TRBV6-5 and TRBJ1-1, with D possibly TRBD1 on 6 matching bases. The CDR3 runs to 14 residues. The germline CDR1 and CDR2 sequences are MNHEY and SVGAGI. The V end was cut by 2 bases, the J end by 1 base, with 8 bases between. Here the CDR3 DNA reads TGTGCCAGCAGTTACCTACAGGGGAACACTGAAGCTTTCTTT. It codes for CASSYLQGNTEAFF.

CDR3 residues: CASSRRGADYGYTF. DNA for the CDR3: TGTGCCAGCAGCCGAAGGGGCGCAGACTATGGCTACACCTTC. V usage is TRBV7-9 and J usage is TRBJ1-2; D is possibly TRBD1 (5 bases). Looked up from germline, CDR1 is SEHNR and CDR2 is FQNEAQ (reference sequence). This CDR3 region has 14 residues. V was trimmed by 5 bases and J by 3 bases, leaving 13 bases between them.

This chain connects TRBV29-1 to TRBJ1-1; D not resolved. With 0 bases removed from V and 4 bases from J, the gap between germline ends came to 15 bases. The CDR3 is 15 residues long. Per the germline V gene, CDR1 is SQVTM and CDR2 is ANQGSEA. For the CDR3, the DNA is TGCAGCGTTGAAGAAACTCGAGGGCGGGGCACTGAAGCTTTCTTT. Protein: CSVEETRGRGTEAFF.

The rearrangement links TRBV6-5 to TRBJ1-6; 7 nucleotides match TRBD1. Germline V lookup: CDR1 MNHEY, CDR2 SVGAGI. With V trimmed by 2 bases and J by 7 bases, 2 bases remained unmatched. The CDR3 runs to 14 residues. The CDR3 loop reads CASSYIRGNSPLHF. DNA for the CDR3: TGTGCCAGCAGTTACATCAGGGGGAATTCACCCCTCCACTTT.

The rearrangement joins TRBV7-2 to TRBJ2-5, with a possible D match to TRBD1 (6 bases). Germline V gives CDR1 SGHTA, CDR2 FQGNSA. CDR3 length equals 14 residues. Trimming took off 3 bases at V and 4 bases at J, with 12 bases between the two ends. CDR3 sequence (DNA): TGTGCCAGCAGCTTGGGACACACAGGAGAGACCCAGTACTTC. It yields the protein CASSLGHTGETQYF.

The chain couples TRBV11-1 to TRBJ2-7; a weak D match, TRBD2 (7 bases). V was clipped by 1 base and J by 3 bases, with 13 bases between them. CDR1 and CDR2 from the germline V gene are SGHAT and FQDESV (reference sequence). The CDR3 is 15 amino acids. Here the CDR3 DNA reads TGTGCCAGCAGCTTAGGAGGGGGGGCCTTCTACGAGCAGTACTTC. Protein product: CASSLGGGAFYEQYF.

V and J are TRBV4-2 and TRBJ1-2, with D perhaps TRBD1 (6 bases). The CDR3 loop spans 15 amino acids. CDR1 and CDR2 (germline): LGHNA, YNFKEQ. Trimming pared 0 bases from V and 8 bases from J, leaving 16 bases between. The CDR3 protein is CASSQEWTAMGGYTF. CDR3 nucleotides: TGTGCCAGCAGCCAAGAATGGACAGCGATGGGCGGCTACACCTTC.

This rearrangement joins TRBV5-1 to TRBJ1-3, with a weak D call TRBD1 (5 bases). The V end was cut by 4 bases, the J end by 7 bases, with 18 bases between. This CDR3 contains 15 residues. The germline V gene has CDR1 SGHRS and CDR2 YFSETQ. The CDR3 region is CASSEGDVGGNTIYF. As DNA, the CDR3 is TGCGCCAGCAGCGAAGGGGACGTCGGGGGGAACACCATATATTTT.

The rearrangement links TRBV29-1 to TRBJ2-7; 8 bases line up with TRBD2. The CDR3 covers 13 residues. The V gene's germline CDR1 is SQVTM and CDR2 ANQGSEA. J gave up 6 bases and V 5 bases, and 9 bases lay outside the gene matches. DNA of the CDR3: TGCAGCGTTCGAACTAGCGGTTGGGGCGAGCAGTACTTC. It is translated as CSVRTSGWGEQYF.